The following is a TCR beta chain sequence with its context. V lost 3 bases and J 5 bases, leaving 10 bases between the germline ends. CDR3 size: 12 residues. Looked up from germline, CDR1 is GTSNPN and CDR2 is SVGIG (reference sequence). The record originates from a study of cytomegalovirus exposure and HLA in healthy donors. Data came from immunoSEQ multiplex PCR; TCRdb stores just in-frame clones and leaves some out. The sample holds roughly 130,000 clones; roughly 86% are singletons and the top ten take almost 1.5%. This chain links TRBV30 with TRBJ1-1; unclear D gene. The clonotype originates from a woman aged 30 to 39 in good health and CMV-seronegative. Material for sequencing was PBMCs. The CDR3 sequence: CAWSPRETEAFF. The DNA of the CDR3 is TGTGCCTGGAGCCCCCGGGAAACTGAAGCTTTCTTT.